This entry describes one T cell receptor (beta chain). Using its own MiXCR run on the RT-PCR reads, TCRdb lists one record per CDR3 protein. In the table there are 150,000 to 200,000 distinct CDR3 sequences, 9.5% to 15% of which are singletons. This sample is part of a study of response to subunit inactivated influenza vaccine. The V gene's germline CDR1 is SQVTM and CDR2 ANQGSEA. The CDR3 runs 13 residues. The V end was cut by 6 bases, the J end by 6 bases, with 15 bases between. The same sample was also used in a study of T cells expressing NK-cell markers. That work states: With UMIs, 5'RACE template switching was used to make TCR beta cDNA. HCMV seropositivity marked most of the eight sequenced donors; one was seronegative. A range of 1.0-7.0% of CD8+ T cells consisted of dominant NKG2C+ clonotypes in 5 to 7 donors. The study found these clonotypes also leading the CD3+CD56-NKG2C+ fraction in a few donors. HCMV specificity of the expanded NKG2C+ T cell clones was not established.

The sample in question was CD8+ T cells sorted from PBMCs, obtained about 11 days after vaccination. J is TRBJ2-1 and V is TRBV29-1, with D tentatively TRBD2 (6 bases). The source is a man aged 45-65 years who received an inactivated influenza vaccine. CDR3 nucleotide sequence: TGCAGCGTCCCGGTCGGGGGAGTCAATGAGCAGTTCTTC. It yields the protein CSVPVGGVNEQFF.